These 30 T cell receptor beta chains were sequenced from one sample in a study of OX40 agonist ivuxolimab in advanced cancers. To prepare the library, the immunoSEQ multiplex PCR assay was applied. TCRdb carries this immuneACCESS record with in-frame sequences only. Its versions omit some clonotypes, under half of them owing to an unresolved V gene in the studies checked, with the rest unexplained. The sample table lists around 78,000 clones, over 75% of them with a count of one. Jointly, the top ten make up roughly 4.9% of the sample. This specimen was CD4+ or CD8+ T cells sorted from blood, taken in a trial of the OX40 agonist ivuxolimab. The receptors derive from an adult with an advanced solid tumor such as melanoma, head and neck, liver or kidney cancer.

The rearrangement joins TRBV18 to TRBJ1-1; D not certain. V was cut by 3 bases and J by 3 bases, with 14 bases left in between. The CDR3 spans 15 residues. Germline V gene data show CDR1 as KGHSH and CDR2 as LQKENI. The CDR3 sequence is CASSPGQVGDTEAFF. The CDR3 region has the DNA TGTGCCAGCTCACCTGGGCAGGTCGGGGACACTGAAGCTTTCTTT.

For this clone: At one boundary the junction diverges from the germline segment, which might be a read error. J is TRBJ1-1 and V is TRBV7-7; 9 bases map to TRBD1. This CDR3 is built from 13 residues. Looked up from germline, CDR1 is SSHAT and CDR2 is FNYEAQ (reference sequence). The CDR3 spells CASSLDRGTEAFF. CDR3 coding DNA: TGTGCTAGCAGCCTGGACAGGGGCACTGAAGCTTTCTTT.

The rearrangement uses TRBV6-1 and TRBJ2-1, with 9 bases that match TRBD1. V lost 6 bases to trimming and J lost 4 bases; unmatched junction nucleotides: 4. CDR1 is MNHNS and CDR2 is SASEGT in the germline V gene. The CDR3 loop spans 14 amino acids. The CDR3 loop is CASRGGTGYNEQFF. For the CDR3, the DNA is TGTGCCAGCAGGGGAGGGACAGGGTACAATGAGCAGTTCTTC.

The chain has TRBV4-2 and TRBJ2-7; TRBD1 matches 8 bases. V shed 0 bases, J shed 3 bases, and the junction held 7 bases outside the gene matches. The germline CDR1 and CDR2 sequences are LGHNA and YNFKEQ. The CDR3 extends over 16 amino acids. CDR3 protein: CASSQESFGQGYEQYF. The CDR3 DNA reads TGTGCCAGCAGCCAAGAATCGTTCGGACAGGGCTACGAGCAGTACTTC.

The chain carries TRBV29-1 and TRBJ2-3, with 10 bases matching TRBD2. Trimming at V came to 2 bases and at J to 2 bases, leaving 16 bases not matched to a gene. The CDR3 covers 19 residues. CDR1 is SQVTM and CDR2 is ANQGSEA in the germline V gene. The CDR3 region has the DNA TGCAGCGTTGAAAGGGCTAGCGGGGGCCCCTGGGCCGCCACAGATACGCAGTATTTT. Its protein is CSVERASGGPWAATDTQYF.

The CDR3 loop reads CASSLRLAGGQETQYF. The DNA for the CDR3 is TGCGCCAGCAGCCTACGACTAGCGGGAGGACAAGAGACCCAGTACTTC. The rearrangement uses TRBV5-1 and TRBJ2-5, with TRBD2 matching over 13 bases. Trimming at V came to 4 bases and at J to 2 bases, leaving 5 bases not matched to a gene. The CDR3 loop spans 16 amino acids. Germline V gene data show CDR1 as SGHRS and CDR2 as YFSETQ.

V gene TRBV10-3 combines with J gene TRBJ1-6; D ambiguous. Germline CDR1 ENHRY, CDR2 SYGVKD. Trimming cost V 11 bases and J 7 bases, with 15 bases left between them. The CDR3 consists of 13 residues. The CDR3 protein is CASGSTENSPLHF. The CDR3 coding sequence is TGTGCCTCCGGTTCCACAGAAAATTCACCCCTCCACTTT.

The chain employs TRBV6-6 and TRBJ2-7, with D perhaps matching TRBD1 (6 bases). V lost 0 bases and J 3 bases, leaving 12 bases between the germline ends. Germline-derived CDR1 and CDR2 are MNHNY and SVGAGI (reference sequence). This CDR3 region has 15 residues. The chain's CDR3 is CASSYSGQNSYEQYF. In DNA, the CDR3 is TGTGCCAGCAGTTACTCCGGACAGAATAGCTACGAGCAGTACTTC.

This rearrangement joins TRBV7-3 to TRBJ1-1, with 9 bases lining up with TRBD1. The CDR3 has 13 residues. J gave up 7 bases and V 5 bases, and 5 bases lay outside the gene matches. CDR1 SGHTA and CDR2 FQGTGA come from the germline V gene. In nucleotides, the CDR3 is TGTGCCAGCAGCCAAGGGACAGGGCGTGAAGCTTTCTTT. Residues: CASSQGTGREAFF.

DNA for the CDR3: TGTGCCAGCAGCTTCAGACAGGGGGGACGGGGTGAAGCTTTCTTT. Its protein product is CASSFRQGGRGEAFF. The chain uses TRBV11-3 and TRBJ1-1; 9 bases map to TRBD1. The CDR3 is 15 residues long. The J segment lost 7 bases and the V segment lost 3 bases, leaving 9 bases of the junction unmatched. The germline V gene encodes CDR1 SGHNT and CDR2 YENEEA.

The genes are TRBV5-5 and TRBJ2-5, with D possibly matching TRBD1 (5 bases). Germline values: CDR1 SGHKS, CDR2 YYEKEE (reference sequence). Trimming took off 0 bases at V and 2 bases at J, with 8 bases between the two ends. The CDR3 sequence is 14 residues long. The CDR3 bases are TGTGCCAGCAGCTTGGGACAGATACAAGAGACCCAGTACTTC. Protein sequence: CASSLGQIQETQYF.

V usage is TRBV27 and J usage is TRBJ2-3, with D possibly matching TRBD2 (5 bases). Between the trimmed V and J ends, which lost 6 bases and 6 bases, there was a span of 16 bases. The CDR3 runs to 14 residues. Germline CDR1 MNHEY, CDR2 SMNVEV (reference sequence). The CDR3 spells CASRRELGSDTQYF. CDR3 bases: TGTGCCAGCAGGCGAGAACTAGGCTCGGATACGCAGTATTTT.

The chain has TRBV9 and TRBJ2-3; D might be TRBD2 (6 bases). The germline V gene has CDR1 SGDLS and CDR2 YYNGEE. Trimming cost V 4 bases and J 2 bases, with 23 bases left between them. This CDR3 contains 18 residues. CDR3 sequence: CASSSQERRAGYTDTQYF. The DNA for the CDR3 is TGTGCCAGCAGCTCACAAGAGAGGAGGGCCGGATACACAGATACGCAGTATTTT.

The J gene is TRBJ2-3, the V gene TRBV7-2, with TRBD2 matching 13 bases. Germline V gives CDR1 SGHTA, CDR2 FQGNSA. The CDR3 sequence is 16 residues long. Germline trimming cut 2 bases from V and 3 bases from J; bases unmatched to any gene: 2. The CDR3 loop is CASSLSTSGRTDTQYF. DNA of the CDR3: TGTGCCAGCAGCTTATCGACTAGCGGGAGGACAGATACGCAGTATTTT.

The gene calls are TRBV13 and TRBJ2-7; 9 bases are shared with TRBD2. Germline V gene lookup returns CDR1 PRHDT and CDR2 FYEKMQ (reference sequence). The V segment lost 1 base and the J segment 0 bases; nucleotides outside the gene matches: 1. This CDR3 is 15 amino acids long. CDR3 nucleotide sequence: TGTGCCAGCAGCTTAGAACTAGCGGGCTCCTACGAGCAGTACTTC. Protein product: CASSLELAGSYEQYF.

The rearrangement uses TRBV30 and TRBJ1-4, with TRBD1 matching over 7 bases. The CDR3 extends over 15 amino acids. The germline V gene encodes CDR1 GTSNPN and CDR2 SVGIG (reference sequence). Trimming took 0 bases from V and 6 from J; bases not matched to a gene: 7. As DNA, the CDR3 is TGTGCCTGGAGTGTAATCCCCGGGACAGATGAAAAACTGTTTTTT. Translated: CAWSVIPGTDEKLFF.

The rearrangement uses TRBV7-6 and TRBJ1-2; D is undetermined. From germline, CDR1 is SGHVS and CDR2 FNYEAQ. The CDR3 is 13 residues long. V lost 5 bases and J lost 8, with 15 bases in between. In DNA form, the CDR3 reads TGTGCCAGCAGCAGCAATGGCCTTAGCGGCTACACCTTC. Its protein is CASSSNGLSGYTF.

The CDR3 DNA is TGTGCCAGCAGCCCGCTACGGGACGCAGATACGCAGTATTTT. It codes for CASSPLRDADTQYF. The chain carries TRBV7-9 and TRBJ2-3, with D tentatively TRBD1 or TRBD2 (5 bases each). Trimming took off 5 bases at V and 4 bases at J, with 13 bases between the two ends. This CDR3 region has 14 residues. Germline values: CDR1 SEHNR, CDR2 FQNEAQ (reference sequence).

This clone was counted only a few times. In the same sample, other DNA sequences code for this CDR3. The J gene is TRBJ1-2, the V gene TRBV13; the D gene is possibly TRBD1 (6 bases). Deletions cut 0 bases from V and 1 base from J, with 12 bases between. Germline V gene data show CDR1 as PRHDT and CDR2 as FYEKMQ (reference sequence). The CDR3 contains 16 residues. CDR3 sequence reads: CASSLGGGPDNYGYTF. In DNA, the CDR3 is TGTGCCAGCAGCTTAGGAGGGGGGCCGGATAACTATGGCTACACCTTC.

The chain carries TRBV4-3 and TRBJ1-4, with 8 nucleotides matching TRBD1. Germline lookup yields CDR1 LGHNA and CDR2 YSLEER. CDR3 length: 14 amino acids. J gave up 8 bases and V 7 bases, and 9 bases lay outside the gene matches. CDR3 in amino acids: CASTQGARDEKLFF. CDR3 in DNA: TGCGCCAGCACCCAGGGGGCGAGGGACGAAAAACTGTTTTTT.

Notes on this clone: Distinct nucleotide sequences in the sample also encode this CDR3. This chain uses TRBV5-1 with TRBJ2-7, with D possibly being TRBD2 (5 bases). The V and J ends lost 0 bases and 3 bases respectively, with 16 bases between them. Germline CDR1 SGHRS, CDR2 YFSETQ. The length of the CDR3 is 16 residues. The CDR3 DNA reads TGCGCCAGCAGCTTGGAATCATGGAGGCGAGGCTACGAGCAGTACTTC. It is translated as CASSLESWRRGYEQYF.

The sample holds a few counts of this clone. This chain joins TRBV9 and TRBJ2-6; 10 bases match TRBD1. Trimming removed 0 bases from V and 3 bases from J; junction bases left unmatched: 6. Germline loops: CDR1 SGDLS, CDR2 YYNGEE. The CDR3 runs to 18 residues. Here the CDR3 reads CASSVALGQGYGANVLTF. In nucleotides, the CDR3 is TGTGCCAGCAGCGTAGCTTTGGGACAGGGGTATGGGGCCAACGTCCTGACTTTC.

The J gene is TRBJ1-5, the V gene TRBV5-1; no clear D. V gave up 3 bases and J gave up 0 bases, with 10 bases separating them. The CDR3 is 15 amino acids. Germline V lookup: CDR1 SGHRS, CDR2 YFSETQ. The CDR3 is CASSYVPDSNQPQHF. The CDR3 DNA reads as TGCGCCAGCAGCTACGTACCAGATAGCAATCAGCCCCAGCATTTT.

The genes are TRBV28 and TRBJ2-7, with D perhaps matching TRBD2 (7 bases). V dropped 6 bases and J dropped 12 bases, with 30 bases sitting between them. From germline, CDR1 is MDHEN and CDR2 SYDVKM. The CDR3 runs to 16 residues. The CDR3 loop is CASSIMTPIGGGQWYF. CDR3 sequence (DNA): TGTGCCAGCAGCATAATGACCCCAATAGGGGGGGGCCAGTGGTACTTC.

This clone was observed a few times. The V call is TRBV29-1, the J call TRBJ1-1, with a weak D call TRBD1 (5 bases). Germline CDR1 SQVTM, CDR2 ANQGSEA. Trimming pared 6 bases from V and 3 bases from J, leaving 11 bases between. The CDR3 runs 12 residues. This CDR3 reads CSVSLGDTEAFF. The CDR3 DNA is TGCAGCGTGAGCCTAGGGGACACTGAAGCTTTCTTT.

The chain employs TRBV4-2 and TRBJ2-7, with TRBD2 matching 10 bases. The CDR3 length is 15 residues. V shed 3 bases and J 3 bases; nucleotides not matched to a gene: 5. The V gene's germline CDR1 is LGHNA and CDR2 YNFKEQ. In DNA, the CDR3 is TGTGCCAGCAGCCAGTACCCTAGCGGGGGCTACGAGCAGTACTTC. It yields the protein CASSQYPSGGYEQYF.

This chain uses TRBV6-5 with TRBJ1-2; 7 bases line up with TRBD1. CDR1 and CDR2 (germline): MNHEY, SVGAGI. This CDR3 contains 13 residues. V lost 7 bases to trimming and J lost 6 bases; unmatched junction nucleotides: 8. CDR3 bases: TGTGCCAGCATCCTCCCCCAGGGGGATGGCTACACCTTC. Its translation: CASILPQGDGYTF.

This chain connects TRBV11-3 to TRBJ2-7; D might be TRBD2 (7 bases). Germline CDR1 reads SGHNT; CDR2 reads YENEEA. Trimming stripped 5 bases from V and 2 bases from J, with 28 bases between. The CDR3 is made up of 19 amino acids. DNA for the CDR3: TGTGCCAGCAGCCCCCGACAGGCGCCTATTTGGGGGGGGCCCTACGAGCAGTACTTC. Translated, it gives CASSPRQAPIWGGPYEQYF.

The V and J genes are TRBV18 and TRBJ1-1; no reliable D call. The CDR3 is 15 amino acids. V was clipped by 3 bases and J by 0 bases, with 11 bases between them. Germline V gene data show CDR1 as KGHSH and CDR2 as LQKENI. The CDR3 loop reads CASSPRTEMNTEAFF. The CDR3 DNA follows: TGTGCCAGCTCACCTCGGACGGAGATGAACACTGAAGCTTTCTTT.

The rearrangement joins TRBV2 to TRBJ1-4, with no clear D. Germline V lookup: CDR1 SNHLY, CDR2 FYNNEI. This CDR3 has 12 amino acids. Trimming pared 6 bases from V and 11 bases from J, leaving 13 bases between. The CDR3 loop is CASRQYLVKLFF. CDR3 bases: TGTGCCAGCAGACAGTACTTGGTGAAACTGTTTTTT.